This is a list of T cell receptor beta chains from one sample in a study of T cells after yellow fever vaccination. TCRdb analysed the 5' RACE reads with MiXCR anew, one entry per CDR3 protein. Of just over 250,000 distinct CDR3 sequences detected, approximately 5.2% appear once; the ten largest clones hold approximately 3.5%. Sequencing used CD4+ T cells sorted from PBMCs, obtained on the day of the yellow fever booster vaccination. The source of these receptors is a man aged 18 to 35 who received the YFV17D yellow fever vaccine. Each CDR3 is given with its conserved first and last residue. The order of the fields is V gene, clone size, D gene, J gene, CDR3 protein, CDR3 DNA. D genes are given only for firm matches. Clone sizes are given selectively: once, few, many, or a class where the clone is expanded.

v_call: TRBV10-3; clone_size: NA; d_call: NA; j_call: TRBJ2-2; cdr3_aa: CAISESRLSTGELFF; cdr3_nt: TGTGCCATCAGTGAGTCGAGGCTATCCACCGGGGAGCTGTTTTTT
v_call: TRBV7-2; clone_size: many; d_call: NA; j_call: TRBJ2-5; cdr3_aa: CASSLALGGWETQYF; cdr3_nt: TGTGCCAGCAGCTTAGCGCTTGGGGGCTGGGAGACCCAGTACTTC
v_call: TRBV7-7; clone_size: few; d_call: TRBD1; j_call: TRBJ2-6; cdr3_aa: CAFKSGTGLYSNVLTF; cdr3_nt: TGTGCTTTCAAATCAGGGACAGGGTTATATTCCAACGTCCTGACTTTC
v_call: TRBV6-2/TRBV6-3; clone_size: many; d_call: NA; j_call: TRBJ1-2; cdr3_aa: CASSTTYGYTF; cdr3_nt: TGTGCCAGCAGTACGACCTATGGCTACACCTTC
v_call: TRBV12-3/TRBV12-4; clone_size: NA; d_call: NA; j_call: TRBJ1-2; cdr3_aa: CASSFGEGNYGYTF; cdr3_nt: TGTGCCAGCAGTTTCGGTGAGGGAAACTATGGCTACACCTTC
v_call: TRBV7-9; clone_size: few; d_call: NA; j_call: TRBJ1-1; cdr3_aa: CASSPGRGAFF; cdr3_nt: TGTGCCAGCAGCCCAGGCCGTGGGGCTTTCTTT
v_call: TRBV12-5; clone_size: many; d_call: NA; j_call: TRBJ2-7; cdr3_aa: CASGLVRAGAKTYEQYF; cdr3_nt: TGTGCTAGTGGTTTGGTACGGGCAGGGGCCAAAACCTACGAGCAGTACTTC
v_call: TRBV29-1; clone_size: many; d_call: NA; j_call: TRBJ1-1; cdr3_aa: CSVEDYRNTEAFF; cdr3_nt: TGCAGCGTTGAAGACTATAGGAACACTGAAGCTTTCTTT
v_call: TRBV5-1; clone_size: many; d_call: NA; j_call: TRBJ1-5; cdr3_aa: CASSWGAGDSNQPQHF; cdr3_nt: TGCGCCAGCAGCTGGGGGGCCGGGGATAGCAATCAGCCCCAGCATTTT
v_call: TRBV14; clone_size: many; d_call: NA; j_call: TRBJ2-2; cdr3_aa: CASSLRATGELFF; cdr3_nt: TGTGCCAGCAGCCTAAGAGCCACCGGGGAGCTGTTTTTT
v_call: TRBV24-1; clone_size: NA; d_call: NA; j_call: TRBJ2-2; cdr3_aa: CATSDPGRNTGELFF; cdr3_nt: TGTGCCACCAGTGACCCAGGACGGAACACCGGGGAGCTGTTTTTT
v_call: TRBV5-1; clone_size: few; d_call: TRBD1; j_call: TRBJ2-5; cdr3_aa: CASSASGTGTETQYF; cdr3_nt: TGCGCCAGCAGCGCCTCCGGGACAGGGACAGAGACCCAGTACTTC
v_call: TRBV18; clone_size: NA; d_call: NA; j_call: TRBJ2-1; cdr3_aa: CASSPDSTDEQFF; cdr3_nt: TGTGCCAGCTCACCAGATTCAACAGATGAGCAGTTCTTC
v_call: TRBV20-1; clone_size: NA; d_call: NA; j_call: TRBJ1-1; cdr3_aa: CSAPQQGRYTEAFF; cdr3_nt: TGCAGTGCGCCCCAACAGGGACGGTACACTGAAGCTTTCTTT
v_call: TRBV5-1; clone_size: NA; d_call: NA; j_call: TRBJ1-5; cdr3_aa: CASSLVGGGDQPQHF; cdr3_nt: TGCGCCAGCAGCTTGGTTGGGGGGGGAGATCAGCCCCAGCATTTT
v_call: TRBV12-3/TRBV12-4; clone_size: few; d_call: NA; j_call: TRBJ2-4; cdr3_aa: CASSGQVLAKNIQYF; cdr3_nt: TGTGCCAGCAGTGGGCAGGTACTAGCCAAAAACATTCAGTACTTC